This T cell receptor (beta chain) emerged from a study of blood T cells in healthy people across ages. Using a J-beta primer mix together with a sample-barcoded 5' primer, a second PCR was run for about 7 to 12 cycles. A single record per CDR3 protein comes from TCRdb applying MiXCR to the 5' RACE reads. The sample lists 730,000 or so distinct CDR3 sequences, 40% to 45% occurring once. This CDR3 is built from 13 residues. Trimming removed 4 bases from V and 3 bases from J, with 10 bases in between. Looked up from germline, CDR1 is DFQATT and CDR2 is SNEGSKA (reference sequence). This clonotype has more than one count but fewer than ten.

Sequenced material: blood. The TCR originated in a woman aged 55-69 years in good health. V and J are TRBV20-1 and TRBJ1-5; tentatively, D is TRBD1 (6 bases). CDR3 sequence: CSATDRFNQPQHF. The CDR3 coding sequence is TGCAGTGCTACCGACAGGTTCAATCAGCCCCAGCATTTT.